The clone carrying this TCR beta chain was detected only a few times. The record originates from a study of response to subunit inactivated influenza vaccine. The trim removed 5 bases at V and 4 bases at J, leaving 6 bases unmatched. This CDR3 has 14 amino acids. Germline values: CDR1 SGHTA, CDR2 FQGNSA. TCRdb reprocessed the RT-PCR reads via MiXCR and lists one record per CDR3 protein. The sample has under 850,000 distinct CDR3 sequences, under 20% seen once. The sequence derives from a man aged 50-60 years who received an inactivated influenza vaccine. This rearrangement joins TRBV7-2 to TRBJ2-5, with 8 bases fitting TRBD1. Source: PBMCs from blood, taken 5 days after vaccination. The chain's CDR3 is CASSRQGSRETQYF. The DNA of the CDR3 is TGTGCCAGCAGCCGACAGGGGTCGCGAGAGACCCAGTACTTC.